This T cell receptor beta chain was recorded in a study of T cells in women clearing cervical HPV infection. On the study more broadly: Blood came at first lesion visit for cases, post-clearance for controls. Cases' blood sampling followed lesion detection by median around 150 days (90 to 200).

Using immunoSEQ multiplex PCR, the repertoire was profiled, and TCRdb retains in-frame clones only, with some absent. Recorded for this sample: some 39,000 clones. All donors had a single incident cervical HPV16 infection, not prevalent. Study-level findings and limits: T-cell numbers per sample were unknown and may explain richness differences.

The germline V gene encodes CDR1 SGHTA and CDR2 FQGNSA. The CDR3 covers 13 residues. V lost 2 bases and J 8 bases, leaving 9 bases between the germline ends. In the case of this clone: Its antigen is as yet unknown. Read data end 3 residues before the CDR3 end; the end is taken from the germline J gene.

This clonotype originated in a woman between 18 and 69 years old with a cervical HPV16 infection that either progressed to CIN3+ or cleared (not recorded which). V and J are TRBV7-2 and TRBJ1-4, with no clear D. Sequences were obtained from blood buffy coat. The CDR3 sequence: CASSLSPLEKLFF. Partial CDR3 DNA: TGTGCCAGCAGCTTAAGCCCGCTAGAAAAA. Drawing the rest from reference TRBV7-2 and TRBJ1-4, the complete variable domain is GAGVSQSPSNKVTEKGKDVELRCDPISGHTALYWYRQSLGQGLEFLIYFQGNSAPDKSGLPSDRFSAERTGGSVSTLTIQRTQQEDSAVYLCASSLSPLEKLFFGSGTQLSVL.